This T cell receptor beta chain originates from a study of T cell changes during pregnancy in multiple sclerosis. There are 14 residues in the CDR3. In germline, CDR1 is LGHNA, CDR2 YNFKEQ. Data came from immunoSEQ multiplex PCR; TCRdb stores just in-frame clones and leaves some out. Here the sample spans some 77,000 clones, 85% to 95% being singletons. The TCR sequence derives from a female donor in good health, enrolled as a control in a pregnancy study. Sequencing was performed on peripheral blood, taken after pregnancy. The J gene is TRBJ2-5, the V gene TRBV4-2, with TRBD2 matching over 10 bases. The J call may be faulty, since TRBJ2-7 better matches the DNA end. CDR3 nucleotides: TGTGCCAGCAGCGAGCGGGGGGGCCCGTACGAGCAGTACTTC. It yields the protein CASSERGGPYEQYF.